This T cell receptor beta chain was captured by sequencing in a study of T-cell reconstitution after alpha-beta-depleted transplantation in children. Study-level results: When one year had passed after transplant, most T-cell counts and diversity came from newly produced T cells. For some patients, TCRbeta diversity was high at day 60 because of recipient T cells and thymic progenitors that survived. The study reportedly traced alpha-beta T cells about two months after transplant to several hundred expanded graft clones.

TCRbeta library construction was performed incorporating unique molecular identifiers. Via MiXCR, TCRdb re-called the PCR reads, giving one row per CDR3 protein. The sample lists 200,000 to 300,000 distinct CDR3 sequences; around 8% were seen once. Regarding this clonotype: Antigen unknown.

Germline V gene lookup returns CDR1 SGHTA and CDR2 FQGNSA. Germline trimming cut 6 bases from V and 7 bases from J; bases unmatched to any gene: 12. The CDR3 is 16 amino acids. The sequences come from PBMCs, mostly from graft donor cells, collected 180 days after TCRalphabeta/CD19-depleted stem cell transplant. The receptor was derived from a male patient between 5 and 17 years old who had a stem cell transplant for acute lymphoblastic leukemia, so the T cells may come from the graft donor. This chain links TRBV7-2 with TRBJ2-2, with TRBD2 matching 9 bases. CDR3 residues: CASSRNSGRRNGELFF. The CDR3 DNA reads as TGTGCCAGCAGTCGTAATAGCGGGAGACGAAACGGGGAGCTGTTTTTT.